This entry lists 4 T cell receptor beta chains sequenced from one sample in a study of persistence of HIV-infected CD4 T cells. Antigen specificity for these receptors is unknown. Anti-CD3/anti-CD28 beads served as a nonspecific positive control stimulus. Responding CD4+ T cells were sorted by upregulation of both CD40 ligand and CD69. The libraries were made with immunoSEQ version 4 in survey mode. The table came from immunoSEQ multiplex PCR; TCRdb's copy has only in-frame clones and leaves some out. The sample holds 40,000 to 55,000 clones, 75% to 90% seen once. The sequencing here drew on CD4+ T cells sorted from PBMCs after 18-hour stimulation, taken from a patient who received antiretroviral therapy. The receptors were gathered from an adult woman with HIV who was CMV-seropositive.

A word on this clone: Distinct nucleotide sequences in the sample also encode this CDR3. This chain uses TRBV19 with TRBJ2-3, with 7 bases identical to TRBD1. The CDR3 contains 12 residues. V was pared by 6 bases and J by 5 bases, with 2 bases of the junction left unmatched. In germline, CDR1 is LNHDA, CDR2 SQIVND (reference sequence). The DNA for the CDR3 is TGTGCCAGTAGCCCAGGGGGAGATACGCAGTATTTT. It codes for CASSPGGDTQYF.

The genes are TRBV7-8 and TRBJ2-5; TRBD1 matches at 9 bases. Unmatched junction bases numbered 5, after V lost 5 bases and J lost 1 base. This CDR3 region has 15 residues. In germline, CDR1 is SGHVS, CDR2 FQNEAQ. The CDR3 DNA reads TGTGCCAGCAGCCGAAGGACAGGGGTCCAAGAGACCCAGTACTTC. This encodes CASSRRTGVQETQYF.

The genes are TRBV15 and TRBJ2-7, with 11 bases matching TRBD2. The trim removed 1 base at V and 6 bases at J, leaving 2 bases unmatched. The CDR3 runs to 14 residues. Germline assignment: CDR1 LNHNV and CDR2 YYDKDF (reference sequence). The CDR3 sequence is CATSRAGTSGEQYF. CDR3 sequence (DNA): TGTGCCACCAGCAGAGCCGGGACTAGCGGCGAGCAGTACTTC.

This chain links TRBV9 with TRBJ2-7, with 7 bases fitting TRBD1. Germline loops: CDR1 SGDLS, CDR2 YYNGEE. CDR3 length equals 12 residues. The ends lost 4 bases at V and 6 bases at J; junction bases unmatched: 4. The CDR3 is CASSPDRAEQYF. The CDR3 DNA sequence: TGTGCCAGCAGCCCCGACAGGGCCGAGCAGTACTTC.